The 24 T cell receptor beta chains in this list originate from one sample, sequenced in a study of cytomegalovirus exposure and HLA in healthy donors. TCRdb's copy holds only in-frame clones and misses some; the assay was immunoSEQ multiplex PCR. The sample lists about 74,000 clones, 90% to 95% occurring once. Source material: PBMCs. These receptors were collected from a man aged 18 to 30 in good health and CMV-seropositive.

This sequence joins TRBV2 and TRBJ2-2, with D perhaps TRBD2 (7 bases). CDR3 length: 16 amino acids. Germline lookup yields CDR1 SNHLY and CDR2 FYNNEI. V was pared by 2 bases and J by 8 bases, with 18 bases between. The CDR3 coding sequence is TGTGCCAGCAGTGAACGGGGGCTAGCGGTGGAAGGGGAGCTGTTTTTT. Its translation is CASSERGLAVEGELFF.

The V call is TRBV9, the J call TRBJ1-2; perhaps TRBD1 as D (6 bases). Trimming pared 3 bases from V and 8 bases from J, leaving 23 bases between. Germline lookup yields CDR1 SGDLS and CDR2 YYNGEE. The CDR3 totals 16 residues. The CDR3 sequence is CASSAGNRVGYGGYTF. The CDR3 DNA sequence: TGTGCCAGCAGCGCCGGTAACAGGGTCGGGTATGGAGGCTACACCTTC.

The chain joins TRBV6-6 to TRBJ2-2, with TRBD1 matching over 9 bases. The CDR3 runs to 15 residues. CDR1 and CDR2 from the germline V gene are MNHNY and SVGAGI (reference sequence). The V and J ends lost 4 bases and 7 bases, in that order; junction bases with no gene match: 7. Written as DNA, the CDR3 is TGTGCCAGCAGTTCCGCGACAGGGGGTAGCGGGGAGCTGTTTTTT. This gives the protein CASSSATGGSGELFF.

The V gene is TRBV30, the J gene TRBJ2-7; 10 nucleotides match TRBD1. V dropped 1 base and J dropped 0; count of bases not matched to a gene: 30. CDR3 length: 24 residues. Looked up from germline, CDR1 is GTSNPN and CDR2 is SVGIG (reference sequence). The DNA of the CDR3 is TGTGCCTGGAGTGAGGCCGGAAGACGTGGGACAGGGGCGTCCGGACTAGAAAGCTCCTACGAGCAGTACTTC. It yields the protein CAWSEAGRRGTGASGLESSYEQYF.

J is TRBJ1-4 and V is TRBV29-1; D is unclear. Germline lookup yields CDR1 SQVTM and CDR2 ANQGSEA. V was trimmed by 4 bases and J by 0 bases, leaving 9 bases between them. The CDR3 sequence is 14 residues long. DNA for the CDR3: TGCAGCGTTGTTGCGGTTTCAACTAATGAAAAACTGTTTTTT. This gives the protein CSVVAVSTNEKLFF.

This clone was detected only once. V gene TRBV7-3 combines with J gene TRBJ2-1; D perhaps matches TRBD1 (6 bases). V shed 4 bases and J shed 15 bases, with 13 bases lying between them. The CDR3 has 11 residues. Germline lookup yields CDR1 SGHTA and CDR2 FQGTGA. The CDR3 DNA reads as TGTGCCAGCAGCTCACAGGGAGTTCTGTTCTTC. As protein: CASSSQGVLFF.

The chain combines TRBV7-2 with TRBJ2-2, with 7 nucleotides matching TRBD1. Germline V gene lookup returns CDR1 SGHTA and CDR2 FQGNSA. CDR3 length: 16 amino acids. V was clipped by 3 bases and J by 0 bases; unmatched bases: 4. DNA for the CDR3: TGTGCCAGCAGCTTTCGGCAGGGGGCGAACACCGGGGAGCTGTTTTTT. It encodes CASSFRQGANTGELFF.

The V call is TRBV28, the J call TRBJ1-2; possible D gene TRBD1, 5 bases. The CDR3 extends over 12 amino acids. Germline assignment: CDR1 MDHEN and CDR2 SYDVKM. Trimming took off 11 bases at V and 3 bases at J, with 13 bases between the two ends. The CDR3 DNA reads TGTGCCGGCCGGGGGTTGGACTATGGCTACACCTTC. It specifies CAGRGLDYGYTF.

The chain employs TRBV5-1 and TRBJ1-4, with 7 bases aligning to TRBD1. This CDR3 comprises 14 residues. Germline trimming cut 4 bases from V and 4 bases from J; bases unmatched to any gene: 4. CDR1 is SGHRS and CDR2 is YFSETQ in the germline V gene. The CDR3 spells CASSPTGRNEKLFF. The CDR3 DNA is TGCGCCAGCAGCCCGACAGGGCGTAATGAAAAACTGTTTTTT.

The chain combines TRBV11-2 with TRBJ1-4; D unresolved. V gave up 5 bases and J gave up 2 bases, with 12 bases separating them. CDR3 length equals 15 residues. In germline, CDR1 is SGHAT, CDR2 FQNNGV. CDR3 bases: TGTGCCAGCAGCCTCTCGCCAGTCACTAATGAAAAACTGTTTTTT. Translating gives CASSLSPVTNEKLFF. Supplemented by reference TRBV11-2 and TRBJ1-4, the full variable domain reads EAGVAQSPRYKIIEKRQSVAFWCNPISGHATLYWYQQILGQGPKLLIQFQNNGVVDDSQLPKDRFSAERLKGVDSTLKIQPAKLEDSAVYLCASSLSPVTNEKLFFGSGTQLSVL.

About this clone itself: Other DNA sequences in this sample translate to the same CDR3. The chain is built from TRBV11-3 and TRBJ2-1, with a tentative D call TRBD1 (6 bases). Germline V gene lookup returns CDR1 SGHNT and CDR2 YENEEA. V lost 0 bases and J 0 bases, leaving 15 bases between the germline ends. The length of the CDR3 is 18 residues. This CDR3 is CASSLEPPDRSSYNEQFF. DNA for the CDR3: TGTGCCAGCAGCTTAGAACCCCCCGACAGGAGCTCCTACAATGAGCAGTTCTTC.

This chain links TRBV9 with TRBJ1-2; D may be TRBD1 (6 bases). CDR1 and CDR2 from the germline V gene are SGDLS and YYNGEE. The V and J ends lost 0 bases and 9 bases respectively, with 12 bases between them. The CDR3 is 13 amino acids. DNA for the CDR3: TGTGCCAGCAGCGTAGGGACAGTCGCAAGCTACACCTTC. Protein: CASSVGTVASYTF.

The rearrangement links TRBV5-4 to TRBJ1-2; 12 bases align to TRBD1. CDR3 length: 13 amino acids. Germline V CDR1 and CDR2: SGHNT, YYREEE (reference sequence). Unmatched junction bases numbered 3, after V lost 3 bases and J lost 9 bases. The CDR3: CASSSGQGASYTF. The DNA of the CDR3 is TGTGCCAGCAGCTCGGGACAGGGGGCGAGCTACACCTTC.

This rearrangement joins TRBV2 to TRBJ2-1; TRBD2 matches at 10 bases. Germline-derived CDR1 and CDR2 are SNHLY and FYNNEI. Losses at the gene ends were 7 bases for V and 7 bases for J; bases not matched to a gene: 4. This CDR3 region has 13 residues. The CDR3 DNA reads as TGTGCCAGCACTAGCGGGAGTGGGAATGAGCAGTTCTTC. Translated, it gives CASTSGSGNEQFF.

This sequence joins TRBV2 and TRBJ1-5, with 7 bases identical to TRBD1. The length of the CDR3 is 14 residues. The germline V gene encodes CDR1 SNHLY and CDR2 FYNNEI. V lost 5 bases, J lost 2 bases, and 3 bases stayed unmatched. For the CDR3, the DNA is TGTGCCAGCAGTACCGACAGGGGCAATCAGCCCCAGCATTTT. This encodes CASSTDRGNQPQHF. Full variable domain (rest looked up from reference TRBV2 and TRBJ1-5): EPEVTQTPSHQVTQMGQEVILRCVPISNHLYFYWYRQILGQKVEFLVSFYNNEISEKSEIFDDQFSVERPDGSNFTLKIRSTKLEDSAMYFCASSTDRGNQPQHFGDGTRLSIL.

The chain is built from TRBV6-5 and TRBJ2-2; the match to TRBD1 covers 9 bases. V dropped 6 bases and J dropped 3; count of bases not matched to a gene: 2. Germline assignment: CDR1 MNHEY and CDR2 SVGAGI. The CDR3 covers 14 residues. The CDR3 DNA follows: TGTGCCAGCAGCGACAGGGGGGACACCGGGGAGCTGTTTTTT. Protein sequence: CASSDRGDTGELFF.

The CDR3 DNA reads as TGCGCCAGCAGCATCGGGACTACTTTAGATACGCAGTATTTT. This sequence encodes CASSIGTTLDTQYF. The rearrangement links TRBV5-1 to TRBJ2-3; 7 nucleotides agree with TRBD2. This CDR3 region has 14 residues. The junction had 7 bases not matched to a gene; V was cut back by 4 bases and J by 5 bases. The germline CDR1 and CDR2 sequences are SGHRS and YFSETQ.

This clone was counted between two and nine times. The gene calls are TRBV2 and TRBJ2-7, with D possibly matching TRBD2 (5 bases). V was trimmed by 7 bases and J by 3 bases, leaving 10 bases between them. CDR3 length: 12 residues. The germline gives CDR1 SNHLY, CDR2 FYNNEI. This chain's CDR3 is CASMREIYEQYF. CDR3 DNA: TGTGCCAGCATGAGGGAAATCTACGAGCAGTACTTC.

The chain is built from TRBV28 and TRBJ1-5; 10 nucleotides align to TRBD1. This CDR3 comprises 19 residues. J was trimmed by 0 bases and V by 3 bases; bases with no gene match: 11. Germline V lookup: CDR1 MDHEN, CDR2 SYDVKM. DNA for the CDR3: TGTGCCAGCAGTTTTGGTAGGACAGGGGGATCGGGTAGCAATCAGCCCCAGCATTTT. It specifies CASSFGRTGGSGSNQPQHF.

The chain joins TRBV5-4 to TRBJ2-6; TRBD1 aligns across 7 bases. This CDR3 is built from 18 residues. CDR1 and CDR2 from the germline V gene are SGHNT and YYREEE (reference sequence). V lost 3 bases and J lost 4; bases outside the gene matches: 13. CDR3 DNA sequence: TGTGCCAGCAGCTCAAGACAGGGTGCTGCTCTGGGGGCCAACGTCCTGACTTTC. Protein product: CASSSRQGAALGANVLTF.

The rearrangement joins TRBV5-1 to TRBJ2-5; 7 bases fit TRBD1. Looked up from germline, CDR1 is SGHRS and CDR2 is YFSETQ. The CDR3 has 14 residues. V lost 1 base and J lost 1; bases outside the gene matches: 1. The CDR3: CASSLSGGQETQYF. CDR3 DNA sequence: TGCGCCAGCAGCTTGTCAGGGGGCCAAGAGACCCAGTACTTC. The variable domain in full, with the rest retrieved from reference TRBV5-1 and TRBJ2-5, is KAGVTQTPRYLIKTRGQQVTLSCSPISGHRSVSWYQQTPGQGLQFLFEYFSETQRNKGNFPGRFSGRQFSNSRSEMNVSTLELGDSALYLCASSLSGGQETQYFGPGTRLLVL.

This rearrangement joins TRBV25-1 to TRBJ1-1, with 8 positions matching TRBD1. V lost 7 bases, J lost 4 bases, and 2 bases stayed unmatched. The V gene's germline CDR1 is MGHDK and CDR2 SYGVNS. The CDR3 length is 12 residues. The CDR3 sequence: CASNTGGTEAFF. As DNA, the CDR3 is TGTGCCAGCAACACAGGGGGCACTGAAGCTTTCTTT.

The chain recombines TRBV28 with TRBJ2-7; 9 bases fit TRBD2. This CDR3 has 20 residues. Per germline, CDR1 MDHEN and CDR2 SYDVKM. The V segment lost 7 bases and the J segment 2 bases; nucleotides outside the gene matches: 24. The CDR3 is CASTSDVMSVREGPPYEQYF. The CDR3 DNA reads TGTGCCAGCACCTCCGATGTCATGTCAGTGCGGGAGGGACCCCCCTACGAGCAGTACTTC.

This chain's CDR3 is CASRGGESEQYF. As DNA, the CDR3 is TGTGCCAGCCGGGGGGGGGAGAGCGAGCAGTACTTC. The chain is built from TRBV5-4 and TRBJ2-7; 8 positions agree with TRBD2. The CDR3 totals 12 residues. Trimming removed 7 bases from V and 6 bases from J; junction bases left unmatched: 6. CDR1 is SGHNT, CDR2 YYREEE, per germline (reference sequence).